This paragraph reports one TCR beta chain. The source of the sample is a study of blood T cell repertoires in COVID-19. This CDR3 contains 14 residues. V shed 5 bases and J shed 4 bases, with 14 bases lying between them. CDR1 is SGHNT and CDR2 is YENEEA in the germline V gene. Profiled with immunoSEQ multiplex PCR; TCRdb holds only in-frame clones, not every one. The profile covers about 170,000 clones, with around 80% appearing a single time and roughly 19% taken by the ten largest. This chain joins TRBV11-3 and TRBJ1-1, with a weak D call TRBD1 (6 bases). The clonotype originates from a woman aged 70-85 years in a cohort exposed to, infected with or recovered from COVID-19 (not recorded which). Sequenced input: PBMCs or T cells enriched from blood (not recorded which). This CDR3 reads CASSEYRASTEAFF. CDR3 DNA: TGTGCCAGCAGCGAATACAGGGCAAGCACTGAAGCTTTCTTT.